This T cell receptor (beta chain) originates from a study of T cells after posttransplantation cyclophosphamide. In regard to this clone: Its target is unknown.

Broader study findings: Donor-recipient repertoire similarity was low at 1-2 months, rising over year one. Tissue-infiltrating T cells from skin or gut overlapped little with blood T cells. After PTCy, TRB diversity resembled that of CNI/methotrexate controls.

TCRdb's table, derived via immunoSEQ multiplex PCR, lists solely in-frame clones and lacks some. The table has thousands of clones, 60% to 85% seen once. This TCR derives from a woman in her 50s in good health and a related stem cell transplant donor. Specimen: memory CD4+ T cells sorted from blood.

The CDR3 protein is CASSIAGNTGELFF. Here the CDR3 DNA reads TGTGCCAGCAGTATAGCGGGAAACACCGGGGAGCTGTTTTTT. V and J are TRBV6-6 and TRBJ2-2, with 8 bases that match TRBD2. Looked up from germline, CDR1 is MNHNY and CDR2 is SVGAGI (reference sequence). The junction had 1 base not matched to a gene; V was cut back by 5 bases and J by 2 bases. The length of the CDR3 is 14 residues.